The 10 T cell receptor beta chains in this list originate from one sample, sequenced in a study of T-cell reconstitution after alpha-beta-depleted transplantation in children. Preparation of the TCRbeta library was carried out with unique molecular identifiers. Using its own MiXCR run on the PCR reads, TCRdb lists one record per CDR3 protein. This table holds over 300,000 distinct CDR3 sequences, approximately 10% found once. The sequencing here drew on PBMCs from the stem cell graft donor, taken from the stem cell graft. The origin of the receptors is a human donor who donated a stem cell graft to a child with acute lymphoblastic leukemia.

This clonotype was recorded many times. V gene TRBV5-6 combines with J gene TRBJ2-3, with 7 bases matching TRBD1. Trimming at V came to 1 base and at J to 4 bases, leaving 27 bases not matched to a gene. Germline CDR1 reads SGHDT; CDR2 reads YYEEEE. This CDR3 region has 22 residues. The CDR3 loop is CASSLKLYRTGLPKGQPDTQYF. The CDR3 coding sequence is TGTGCCAGCAGCTTGAAGCTATATAGGACAGGCTTACCGAAGGGGCAGCCAGATACGCAGTATTTT.

V and J are TRBV7-2 and TRBJ2-7; D is perhaps TRBD1 (6 bases). The germline V and J ends were trimmed by 5 bases and 1 base, with 21 bases remaining between them. This CDR3 comprises 17 residues. From germline, CDR1 is SGHTA and CDR2 FQGNSA. CDR3 coding DNA: TGTGCCAGCAGCCCACAAGCATTCCGGGACAAGTCCTACGAGCAGTACTTC. This codes for CASSPQAFRDKSYEQYF.

This clonotype has at least ten counts. This sequence joins TRBV10-3 and TRBJ1-2, with D perhaps TRBD1 (6 bases). V lost 0 bases, J lost 4 bases, and 9 bases lay in between. Germline lookup yields CDR1 ENHRY and CDR2 SYGVKD. The CDR3 covers 14 residues. CDR3 loop: CAISESEQGYGYTF. The CDR3 DNA follows: TGTGCCATCAGTGAGTCGGAACAGGGCTATGGCTACACCTTC.

The rearrangement links TRBV5-6 to TRBJ2-5; a possible D gene is TRBD1 (7 bases). V lost 4 bases and J lost 9, with 22 bases in between. The germline V gene encodes CDR1 SGHDT and CDR2 YYEEEE. This CDR3 comprises 15 residues. This chain's CDR3 is CASSPGQAGNLAQYF. In DNA form, the CDR3 reads TGTGCCAGCAGCCCTGGACAGGCGGGGAATTTGGCCCAGTACTTC.

V is TRBV6-2 or TRBV6-3 and J is TRBJ1-2; D not resolved. Germline-derived CDR1 and CDR2 are MNHEY and SVGEGT. The CDR3 covers 15 residues. With 4 bases removed from V and 4 bases from J, the gap between germline ends came to 16 bases. CDR3 region: CASSLNGMGLYGYTF. CDR3 DNA: TGTGCCAGCAGTTTAAATGGGATGGGCCTCTATGGCTACACCTTC.

In its sample, this clonotype was seen a few times. The chain carries TRBV12-3 or TRBV12-4 and TRBJ2-7; D unresolved. The CDR3 runs to 15 residues. V dropped 6 bases and J dropped 3 bases, with 18 bases sitting between them. The CDR3 DNA sequence: TGTGCCAGCAGGCTCGGGTCTTCCTTATACTACGAGCAGTACTTC. Amino acids: CASRLGSSLYYEQYF.

CDR3 coding DNA: TGTGCCAGCAGCTTAGGCCAGCGTGGGAATGAGCAGTTCTTC. Amino acid sequence: CASSLGQRGNEQFF. This sequence joins TRBV7-3 and TRBJ2-1; D uncertain. CDR3 length: 14 amino acids. Germline CDR1 reads SGHTA; CDR2 reads FQGTGA. The V and J ends lost 2 bases and 7 bases respectively, with 12 bases between them. The variable domain in full, completed from reference TRBV7-3 and TRBJ2-1, reads GAGVSQTPSNKVTEKGKYVELRCDPISGHTALYWYRQSLGQGPEFLIYFQGTGAADDSGLPNDRFFAVRPEGSVSTLKIQRTERGDSAVYLCASSLGQRGNEQFFGPGTRLTVL.

This clonotype occurred a few times. This chain links TRBV7-8 with TRBJ2-7, with D maybe TRBD2 (6 bases). The germline V and J ends were trimmed by 2 bases and 4 bases, with 15 bases remaining between them. The length of the CDR3 is 15 residues. Germline CDR1 reads SGHVS; CDR2 reads FQNEAQ. The CDR3 is CASSLISGRGYEQYF. DNA of the CDR3: TGTGCCAGCAGCTTAATTAGCGGAAGGGGATACGAGCAGTACTTC.

The chain carries TRBV5-1 and TRBJ2-1, with TRBD1 matching over 10 bases. Germline CDR1 and CDR2: SGHRS and YFSETQ. The CDR3 has 14 amino acids. Trimming at V came to 3 bases and at J to 5 bases, leaving 2 bases not matched to a gene. The CDR3 DNA sequence: TGCGCCAGCAGCTGGGGGACAGGGGACAATGAGCAGTTCTTC. This translates into CASSWGTGDNEQFF. Using reference TRBV5-1 and TRBJ2-1 for the parts outside the CDR3, the full variable domain is KAGVTQTPRYLIKTRGQQVTLSCSPISGHRSVSWYQQTPGQGLQFLFEYFSETQRNKGNFPGRFSGRQFSNSRSEMNVSTLELGDSALYLCASSWGTGDNEQFFGPGTRLTVL.

This clonotype turned up a few times. The chain recombines TRBV7-3 with TRBJ2-2; D possibly corresponds to TRBD1 (6 bases). V lost 4 bases to trimming and J lost 1 base, with 10 bases between them. The germline gives CDR1 SGHTA, CDR2 FQGTGA. The CDR3 totals 15 residues. CDR3 bases: TGTGCCAGCAGCTCGACAGGCCTGAACACCGGGGAGCTGTTTTTT. It codes for CASSSTGLNTGELFF.